The 24 T cell receptor beta chains reported below all come from one sample, sequenced in a study of cytomegalovirus exposure and HLA in healthy donors. A multiplex PCR was run with 60 Vbeta primers and 13 Jbeta primers. TCRdb's copy holds only in-frame clones and misses some; the assay was immunoSEQ multiplex PCR. The table includes some 160,000 clones, 80% detected once. Source material: PBMCs. The receptors originated from a male donor in good health and CMV-seropositive.

V usage is TRBV5-1 and J usage is TRBJ2-1; weak D call: TRBD1 (5 bases). This CDR3 contains 16 residues. Germline CDR1 SGHRS, CDR2 YFSETQ. Trimming took 3 bases from V and 2 from J, leaving 15 bases between them. CDR3 coding DNA: TGCGCCAGCAGCTCGACAGTGGGGTTTACCTACAATGAGCAGTTCTTC. Translating it yields CASSSTVGFTYNEQFF.

This chain connects TRBV30 to TRBJ1-4; D not certain. The V gene lost 5 bases and the J gene lost 4 bases, with 11 bases spanning the gap. CDR3 size: 13 residues. Germline values: CDR1 GTSNPN, CDR2 SVGIG (reference sequence). The CDR3 loop is CAWCENFNEKLFF. The CDR3 DNA follows: TGTGCCTGGTGTGAGAACTTTAATGAAAAACTGTTTTTT. Full variable domain (rest looked up from reference TRBV30 and TRBJ1-4): SQTIHQWPATLVQPVGSPLSLECTVEGTSNPNLYWYRQAAGRGLQLLFYSVGIGQISSEVPQNLSASRPQDRQFILSSKKLLLSDSGFYLCAWCENFNEKLFFGSGTQLSVL.

This chain uses TRBV6-5 with TRBJ2-7, with D tentatively TRBD1 (6 bases). The germline V gene has CDR1 MNHEY and CDR2 SVGAGI. The germline V and J ends were trimmed by 8 bases and 2 bases, with 13 bases remaining between them. CDR3 size: 13 residues. CDR3 DNA sequence: TGTGCCAGCGGGGCAGGGGCCGCCTACGAGCAGTACTTC. As protein: CASGAGAAYEQYF.

V usage is TRBV6-5 and J usage is TRBJ1-5; D perhaps matches TRBD1 (6 bases). This CDR3 has 15 amino acids. Trimming pared 5 bases from V and 5 bases from J, leaving 16 bases between. The germline V gene encodes CDR1 MNHEY and CDR2 SVGAGI. The CDR3 nucleotides read TGTGCCAGCAGTCTTGCCGGCAGGGGTGATCAGCCCCAGCATTTT. Protein: CASSLAGRGDQPQHF.

The J gene is TRBJ1-1, the V gene TRBV9; D is ambiguous. This CDR3 spans 13 amino acids. Germline V gene sequence: CDR1 SGDLS, CDR2 YYNGEE. The V gene lost 1 base and the J gene lost 3 bases, with 7 bases spanning the gap. CDR3: CASSVSGYTEAFF. The CDR3 nucleotides read TGTGCCAGCAGCGTAAGCGGTTACACTGAAGCTTTCTTT.

The chain uses TRBV27 and TRBJ2-7, with 9 bases matching TRBD2. The V gene end was trimmed by 5 bases and the J gene end by 0 bases; junction bases not matched to a gene: 5. The CDR3 has 15 amino acids. The germline V gene has CDR1 MNHEY and CDR2 SMNVEV (reference sequence). CDR3 nucleotides: TGTGCCAGCAGTCTAGCGGGGATGAACTCCTACGAGCAGTACTTC. Translating it yields CASSLAGMNSYEQYF.

The genes are TRBV5-1 and TRBJ2-7; tentative D call: TRBD2 (6 bases). This CDR3 contains 15 residues. Trimming removed 4 bases at V and 1 base at J, with 15 bases between. Germline CDR1 and CDR2: SGHRS and YFSETQ. As DNA, the CDR3 is TGCGCCAGCAGCACCTCCGGGACTGATTCCTACGAGCAGTACTTC. Residues: CASSTSGTDSYEQYF.

As for this clone: The junction shows a germline mismatch at one end, possibly a read error. Here the CDR3 reads CSSSFRLAPEQYF. The CDR3 DNA reads as TGTTCCAGCAGCTTTAGACTAGCCCCCGAGCAGTACTTC. The V and J genes are TRBV7-9 and TRBJ2-7, with 7 bases identical to TRBD2. The CDR3 totals 13 residues. Germline V gene sequence: CDR1 SEHNR, CDR2 FQNEAQ (reference sequence).

This chain links TRBV5-5 with TRBJ1-5; D may be TRBD1 (5 bases). CDR3 length equals 13 residues. CDR1 SGHKS and CDR2 YYEKEE come from the germline V gene (reference sequence). V gave up 0 bases and J gave up 5 bases, with 6 bases separating them. In DNA form, the CDR3 reads TGTGCCAGCAGCTTGGGGGGGGATCAGCCCCAGCATTTT. The encoded protein is CASSLGGDQPQHF.

The chain is built from TRBV30 and TRBJ2-6; D ambiguous. V lost 0 bases, J lost 2 bases, and 5 bases lay in between. Germline lookup yields CDR1 GTSNPN and CDR2 SVGIG (reference sequence). The CDR3 extends over 14 amino acids. CDR3 nucleotide sequence: TGTGCCTGGAGTGTATTAGCTGGGGCCAACGTCCTGACTTTC. Residues: CAWSVLAGANVLTF.

Comment on this clone: The junction and the germline gene differ at one end; a read error may be behind it. The chain has TRBV7-9 and TRBJ2-1, with D possibly being TRBD1 (6 bases). CDR3 length: 12 residues. Germline V gives CDR1 SEHNR, CDR2 FQNEAQ (reference sequence). The CDR3 nucleotides are TGTTCCAGCAGATTCAGGGGCTATGAGCAGTTCTTC. Amino acid sequence: CSSRFRGYEQFF.

This clone was detected only a few times. V usage is TRBV9 and J usage is TRBJ2-7; D possibly corresponds to TRBD2 (5 bases). Germline assignment: CDR1 SGDLS and CDR2 YYNGEE. This CDR3 region has 13 residues. V was shortened by 4 bases and J by 5 bases, with 13 bases between the two germline ends. The CDR3 is CASSPGSRNEQYF. The CDR3 DNA follows: TGTGCCAGCAGCCCGGGGAGTCGAAACGAGCAGTACTTC. Using reference TRBV9 and TRBJ2-7 for the parts outside the CDR3, the full variable domain is DSGVTQTPKHLITATGQRVTLRCSPRSGDLSVYWYQQSLDQGLQFLIQYYNGEERAKGNILERFSAQQFPDLHSELNLSSLELGDSALYFCASSPGSRNEQYFGPGTRLTVT.

The chain couples TRBV25-1 to TRBJ1-3, with a possible D match to TRBD1 (5 bases). V gave up 6 bases and J gave up 9 bases, with 12 bases separating them. This CDR3 has 12 residues. CDR1 MGHDK and CDR2 SYGVNS come from the germline V gene. CDR3 protein: CASSVVGGTIYF. DNA of the CDR3: TGTGCCAGCAGCGTGGTGGGGGGCACCATATATTTT.

This clone was picked up a small number of times. The V gene is TRBV10-3, the J gene TRBJ1-1; perhaps TRBD1 as D (5 bases). The CDR3 loop spans 13 amino acids. Per the germline V gene, CDR1 is ENHRY and CDR2 is SYGVKD. V was trimmed by 7 bases and J by 4 bases, leaving 13 bases between them. The CDR3 reads CAITPAGRTEAFF. DNA of the CDR3: TGTGCCATCACTCCCGCAGGGCGCACTGAAGCTTTCTTT.

This rearrangement joins TRBV7-8 to TRBJ2-6; D remains unclear. The V end lost 5 bases, the J end lost 0 bases, and 23 bases lay between the germline ends. This CDR3 has 20 residues. The germline gives CDR1 SGHVS, CDR2 FQNEAQ. CDR3 loop: CASSPRPFWQRRSGANVLTF. CDR3 nucleotides: TGTGCCAGCAGCCCCCGTCCCTTCTGGCAGCGCCGCTCTGGGGCCAACGTCCTGACTTTC.

This chain joins TRBV7-8 and TRBJ2-7; 14 bases map to TRBD2. CDR3 length: 15 residues. Germline CDR1 reads SGHVS; CDR2 reads FQNEAQ. V trimming: 3 bases; J trimming: 3 bases; junction bases outside the gene matches: 1. CDR3 DNA sequence: TGTGCCAGCAGCTTTGGACTAGCGGGAGGCTACGAGCAGTACTTC. This translates into CASSFGLAGGYEQYF.

This chain connects TRBV5-1 to TRBJ2-7; tentative D call: TRBD1 (6 bases). V shed 0 bases and J shed 3 bases, with 10 bases lying between them. The germline CDR1 and CDR2 sequences are SGHRS and YFSETQ. The CDR3 has 14 amino acids. In nucleotides, the CDR3 is TGCGCCAGCAGCTTGGACAGGGCTATCTACGAGCAGTACTTC. This translates into CASSLDRAIYEQYF.

CDR3 nucleotide sequence: TGTGCCAGCAGCTCTCGACCCCAGGGGACAGGGGGTGACACTGAAGCTTTCTTT. It codes for CASSSRPQGTGGDTEAFF. The V call is TRBV5-8, the J call TRBJ1-1; 11 bases line up with TRBD1. CDR3 length equals 18 residues. Germline CDR1 is SGHTS and CDR2 is YDEGEE. V was pared by 3 bases and J by 3 bases, with 13 bases of the junction left unmatched.

Concerning this clone itself: One end of the junction varies from germline; a read error may be responsible. Other DNA sequences of this sample code for an identical CDR3. The CDR3 is CASSPRLISYNSPLHF. For the CDR3, the DNA is TGCGCCAGCAGTCCCCGACTGATCTCCTATAATTCACCCCTCCACTTT. The V call is TRBV27, the J call TRBJ1-6, with D unresolved. Germline lookup yields CDR1 MNHEY and CDR2 SMNVEV (reference sequence). CDR3 length equals 16 residues.

The chain joins TRBV19 to TRBJ2-3, with 7 bases that match TRBD2. The CDR3 extends over 16 amino acids. Germline V CDR1 and CDR2: LNHDA, SQIVND (reference sequence). Trimming took 7 bases from V and 0 from J; bases not matched to a gene: 10. DNA for the CDR3: TGTGCCAGTAACCCCGGGGGGAGCAGAAGCACAGATACGCAGTATTTT. This codes for CASNPGGSRSTDTQYF. The full variable domain, its missing parts supplied by reference TRBV19 and TRBJ2-3, is DGGITQSPKYLFRKEGQNVTLSCEQNLNHDAMYWYRQDPGQGLRLIYYSQIVNDFQKGDIAEGYSVSREKKESFPLTVTSAQKNPTAFYLCASNPGGSRSTDTQYFGPGTRLTVL.

The chain uses TRBV19 and TRBJ2-7; D possibly corresponds to TRBD1 (6 bases). The germline V and J ends were trimmed by 8 bases and 0 bases, with 17 bases remaining between them. Germline-derived CDR1 and CDR2 are LNHDA and SQIVND (reference sequence). The CDR3 is 15 residues long. The CDR3 reads CASRRETGSSYEQYF. The CDR3 bases are TGTGCCAGTCGGAGAGAGACAGGTAGCTCCTACGAGCAGTACTTC.

The V gene is TRBV11-3, the J gene TRBJ2-5; possible D gene TRBD2, 6 bases. CDR1 is SGHNT and CDR2 is YENEEA in the germline V gene. Trimming removed 5 bases at V and 5 bases at J, with 21 bases between. This CDR3 region has 16 residues. CDR3 bases: TGTGCCAGCAGCCGAACTGAAGGACTAATGGGGGAGACCCAGTACTTC. Residues: CASSRTEGLMGETQYF.

The genes are TRBV28 and TRBJ2-7; tentative D call: TRBD2 (5 bases). Germline V gene lookup returns CDR1 MDHEN and CDR2 SYDVKM. This CDR3 has 15 residues. Trimming left V 2 bases short and J 3 bases short, with 14 bases between. CDR3 region: CASSLEAELFYEQYF. CDR3 in DNA: TGTGCCAGCAGTTTAGAAGCGGAATTATTCTACGAGCAGTACTTC.

The chain carries TRBV6-5 and TRBJ2-7; D is possibly TRBD2 (5 bases). The CDR3 has 14 amino acids. V gave up 0 bases and J gave up 3 bases, with 9 bases separating them. The germline gives CDR1 MNHEY, CDR2 SVGAGI. In nucleotides, the CDR3 is TGTGCCAGCAGTTACTCGGGAGAGCGCTACGAGCAGTACTTC. It encodes CASSYSGERYEQYF.